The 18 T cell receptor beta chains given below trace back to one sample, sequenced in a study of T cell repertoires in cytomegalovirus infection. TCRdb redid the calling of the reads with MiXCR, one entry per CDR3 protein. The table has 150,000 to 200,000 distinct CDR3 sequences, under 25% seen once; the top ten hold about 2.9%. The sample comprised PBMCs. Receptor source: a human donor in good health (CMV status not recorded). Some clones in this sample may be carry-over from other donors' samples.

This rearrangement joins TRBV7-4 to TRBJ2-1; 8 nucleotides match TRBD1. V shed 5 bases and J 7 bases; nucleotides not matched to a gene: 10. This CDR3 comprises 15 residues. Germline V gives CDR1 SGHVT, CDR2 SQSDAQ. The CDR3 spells CASSPYDRGVNEQFF. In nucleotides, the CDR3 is TGTGCCAGCAGCCCTTACGACAGGGGAGTAAATGAGCAGTTCTTC.

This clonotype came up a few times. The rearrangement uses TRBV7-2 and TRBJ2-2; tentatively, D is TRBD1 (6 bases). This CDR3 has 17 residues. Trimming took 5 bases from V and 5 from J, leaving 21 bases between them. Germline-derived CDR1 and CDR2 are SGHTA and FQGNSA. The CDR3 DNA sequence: TGTGCCAGCAGCCGAGAGGTGGCAGGGGCGAGGACCGGGGAGCTGTTTTTT. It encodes CASSREVAGARTGELFF.

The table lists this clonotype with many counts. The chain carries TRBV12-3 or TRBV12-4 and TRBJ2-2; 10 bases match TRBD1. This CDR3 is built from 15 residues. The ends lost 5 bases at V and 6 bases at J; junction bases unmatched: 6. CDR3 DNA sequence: TGTGCCAGCAGTCCAGACGGACAGGGGGCCGGGGAGCTGTTTTTT. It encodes CASSPDGQGAGELFF.

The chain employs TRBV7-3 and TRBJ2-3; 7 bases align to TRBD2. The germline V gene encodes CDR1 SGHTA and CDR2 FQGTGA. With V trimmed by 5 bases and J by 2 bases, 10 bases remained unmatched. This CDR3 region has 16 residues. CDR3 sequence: CASSEASGAPTDTQYF. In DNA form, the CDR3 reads TGTGCCAGCAGCGAGGCTAGCGGAGCCCCCACAGATACGCAGTATTTT.

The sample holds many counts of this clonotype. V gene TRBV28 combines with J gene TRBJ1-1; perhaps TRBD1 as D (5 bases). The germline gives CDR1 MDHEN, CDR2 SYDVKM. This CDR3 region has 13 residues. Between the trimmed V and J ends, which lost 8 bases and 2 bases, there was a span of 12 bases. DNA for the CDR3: TGTGCCAGCGAAAGGGACGGCAACACTGAAGCTTTCTTT. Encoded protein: CASERDGNTEAFF.

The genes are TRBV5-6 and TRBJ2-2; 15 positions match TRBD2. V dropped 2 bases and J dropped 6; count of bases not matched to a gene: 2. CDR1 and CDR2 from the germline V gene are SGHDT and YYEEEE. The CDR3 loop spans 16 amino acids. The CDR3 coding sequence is TGTGCCAGCAGCTTCCGGACTAGCGGGAGGGCCGGGGAGCTGTTTTTT. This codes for CASSFRTSGRAGELFF.

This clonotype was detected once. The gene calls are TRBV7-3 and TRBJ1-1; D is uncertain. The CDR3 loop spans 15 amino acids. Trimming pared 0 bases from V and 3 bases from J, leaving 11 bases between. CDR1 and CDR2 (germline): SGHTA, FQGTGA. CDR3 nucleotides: TGTGCCAGCAGCTTAACGTTCGCCAGAGACACTGAAGCTTTCTTT. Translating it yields CASSLTFARDTEAFF.

The CDR3 DNA is TGTGCCAGCAGTTTAAAGTTTTCGGGCGGGGTATGGAGCCAGTACTTC. This sequence encodes CASSLKFSGGVWSQYF. The chain is built from TRBV27 and TRBJ2-5, with a weak D call TRBD2 (6 bases). Germline values: CDR1 MNHEY, CDR2 SMNVEV (reference sequence). V gave up 2 bases and J gave up 10 bases, with 23 bases separating them. CDR3 size: 16 residues.

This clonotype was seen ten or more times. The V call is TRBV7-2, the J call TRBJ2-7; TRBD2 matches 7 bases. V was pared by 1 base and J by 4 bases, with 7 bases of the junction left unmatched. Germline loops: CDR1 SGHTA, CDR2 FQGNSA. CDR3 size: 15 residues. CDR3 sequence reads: CASSLVSGGLYEQYF. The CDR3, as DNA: TGTGCCAGCAGCTTAGTGTCGGGAGGCTTGTACGAGCAGTACTTC.

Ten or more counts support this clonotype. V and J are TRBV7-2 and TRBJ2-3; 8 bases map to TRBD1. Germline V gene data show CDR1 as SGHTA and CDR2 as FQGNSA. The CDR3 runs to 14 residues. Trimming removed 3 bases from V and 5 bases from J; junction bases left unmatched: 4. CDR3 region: CASSLTGAGDTQYF. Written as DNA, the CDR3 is TGTGCCAGCAGCTTGACAGGGGCCGGAGATACGCAGTATTTT.

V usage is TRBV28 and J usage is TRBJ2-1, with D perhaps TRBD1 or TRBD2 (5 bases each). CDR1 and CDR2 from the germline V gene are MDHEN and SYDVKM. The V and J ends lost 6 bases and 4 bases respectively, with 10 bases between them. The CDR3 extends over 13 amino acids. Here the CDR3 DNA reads TGTGCCAGCAGGGGACGGAGTTACAATGAGCAGTTCTTC. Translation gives CASRGRSYNEQFF.

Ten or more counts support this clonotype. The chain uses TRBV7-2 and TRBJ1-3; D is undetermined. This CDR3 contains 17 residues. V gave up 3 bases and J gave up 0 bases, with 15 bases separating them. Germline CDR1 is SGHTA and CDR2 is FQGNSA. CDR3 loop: CASSLFLNPLSGNTIYF. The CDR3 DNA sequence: TGTGCCAGCAGCTTGTTCCTCAACCCCCTCTCTGGAAACACCATATATTTT.

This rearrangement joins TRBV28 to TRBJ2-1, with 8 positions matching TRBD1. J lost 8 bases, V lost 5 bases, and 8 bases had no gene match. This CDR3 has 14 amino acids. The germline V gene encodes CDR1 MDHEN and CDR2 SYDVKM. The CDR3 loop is CASSGAGGSDEQFF. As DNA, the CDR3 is TGTGCCAGCAGTGGGGCAGGGGGCTCGGATGAGCAGTTCTTC.

The CDR3 protein is CATSPGDRETQYF. Written as DNA, the CDR3 is TGTGCCACCTCGCCGGGAGACCGGGAGACCCAGTACTTC. The chain links TRBV19 to TRBJ2-5; maybe TRBD2 (6 bases). V was pared by 10 bases and J by 5 bases, with 17 bases between. The CDR3 contains 13 residues. CDR1 LNHDA and CDR2 SQIVND come from the germline V gene (reference sequence).

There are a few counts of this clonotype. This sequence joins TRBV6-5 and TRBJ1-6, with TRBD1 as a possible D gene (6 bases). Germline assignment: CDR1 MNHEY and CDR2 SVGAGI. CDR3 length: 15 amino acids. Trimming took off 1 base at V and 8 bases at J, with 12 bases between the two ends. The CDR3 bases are TGTGCCAGCAGTTACTTGGGGGGCTCGTATTCACCCCTCCACTTT. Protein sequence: CASSYLGGSYSPLHF.

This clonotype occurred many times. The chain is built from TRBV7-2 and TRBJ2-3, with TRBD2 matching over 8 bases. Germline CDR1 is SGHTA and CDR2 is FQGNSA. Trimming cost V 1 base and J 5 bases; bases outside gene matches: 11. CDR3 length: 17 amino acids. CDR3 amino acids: CASSLDISGRGLDTQYF. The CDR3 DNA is TGTGCCAGCAGCTTAGACATAAGCGGGAGAGGGTTAGATACGCAGTATTTT. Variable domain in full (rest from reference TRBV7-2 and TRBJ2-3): GAGVSQSPSNKVTEKGKDVELRCDPISGHTALYWYRQSLGQGLEFLIYFQGNSAPDKSGLPSDRFSAERTGGSVSTLTIQRTQQEDSAVYLCASSLDISGRGLDTQYFGPGTRLTVL.

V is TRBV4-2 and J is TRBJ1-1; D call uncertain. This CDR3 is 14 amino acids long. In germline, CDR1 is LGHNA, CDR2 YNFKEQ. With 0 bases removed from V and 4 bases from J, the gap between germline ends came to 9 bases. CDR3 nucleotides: TGTGCCAGCAGCCAAGATCGCGTTACCACTGAAGCTTTCTTT. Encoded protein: CASSQDRVTTEAFF.

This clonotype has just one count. As DNA, the CDR3 is TGTGCCAGCAGCCCAACCCGGAGGGCTCTTTCTAGCTCCTACAATGAGCAGTTCTTC. Its translation is CASSPTRRALSSSYNEQFF. V is TRBV5-4 and J is TRBJ2-1, with D maybe TRBD2 (6 bases). Per germline, CDR1 SGHNT and CDR2 YYREEE (reference sequence). The CDR3 covers 19 residues. With 4 bases removed from V and 0 bases from J, the gap between germline ends came to 23 bases.